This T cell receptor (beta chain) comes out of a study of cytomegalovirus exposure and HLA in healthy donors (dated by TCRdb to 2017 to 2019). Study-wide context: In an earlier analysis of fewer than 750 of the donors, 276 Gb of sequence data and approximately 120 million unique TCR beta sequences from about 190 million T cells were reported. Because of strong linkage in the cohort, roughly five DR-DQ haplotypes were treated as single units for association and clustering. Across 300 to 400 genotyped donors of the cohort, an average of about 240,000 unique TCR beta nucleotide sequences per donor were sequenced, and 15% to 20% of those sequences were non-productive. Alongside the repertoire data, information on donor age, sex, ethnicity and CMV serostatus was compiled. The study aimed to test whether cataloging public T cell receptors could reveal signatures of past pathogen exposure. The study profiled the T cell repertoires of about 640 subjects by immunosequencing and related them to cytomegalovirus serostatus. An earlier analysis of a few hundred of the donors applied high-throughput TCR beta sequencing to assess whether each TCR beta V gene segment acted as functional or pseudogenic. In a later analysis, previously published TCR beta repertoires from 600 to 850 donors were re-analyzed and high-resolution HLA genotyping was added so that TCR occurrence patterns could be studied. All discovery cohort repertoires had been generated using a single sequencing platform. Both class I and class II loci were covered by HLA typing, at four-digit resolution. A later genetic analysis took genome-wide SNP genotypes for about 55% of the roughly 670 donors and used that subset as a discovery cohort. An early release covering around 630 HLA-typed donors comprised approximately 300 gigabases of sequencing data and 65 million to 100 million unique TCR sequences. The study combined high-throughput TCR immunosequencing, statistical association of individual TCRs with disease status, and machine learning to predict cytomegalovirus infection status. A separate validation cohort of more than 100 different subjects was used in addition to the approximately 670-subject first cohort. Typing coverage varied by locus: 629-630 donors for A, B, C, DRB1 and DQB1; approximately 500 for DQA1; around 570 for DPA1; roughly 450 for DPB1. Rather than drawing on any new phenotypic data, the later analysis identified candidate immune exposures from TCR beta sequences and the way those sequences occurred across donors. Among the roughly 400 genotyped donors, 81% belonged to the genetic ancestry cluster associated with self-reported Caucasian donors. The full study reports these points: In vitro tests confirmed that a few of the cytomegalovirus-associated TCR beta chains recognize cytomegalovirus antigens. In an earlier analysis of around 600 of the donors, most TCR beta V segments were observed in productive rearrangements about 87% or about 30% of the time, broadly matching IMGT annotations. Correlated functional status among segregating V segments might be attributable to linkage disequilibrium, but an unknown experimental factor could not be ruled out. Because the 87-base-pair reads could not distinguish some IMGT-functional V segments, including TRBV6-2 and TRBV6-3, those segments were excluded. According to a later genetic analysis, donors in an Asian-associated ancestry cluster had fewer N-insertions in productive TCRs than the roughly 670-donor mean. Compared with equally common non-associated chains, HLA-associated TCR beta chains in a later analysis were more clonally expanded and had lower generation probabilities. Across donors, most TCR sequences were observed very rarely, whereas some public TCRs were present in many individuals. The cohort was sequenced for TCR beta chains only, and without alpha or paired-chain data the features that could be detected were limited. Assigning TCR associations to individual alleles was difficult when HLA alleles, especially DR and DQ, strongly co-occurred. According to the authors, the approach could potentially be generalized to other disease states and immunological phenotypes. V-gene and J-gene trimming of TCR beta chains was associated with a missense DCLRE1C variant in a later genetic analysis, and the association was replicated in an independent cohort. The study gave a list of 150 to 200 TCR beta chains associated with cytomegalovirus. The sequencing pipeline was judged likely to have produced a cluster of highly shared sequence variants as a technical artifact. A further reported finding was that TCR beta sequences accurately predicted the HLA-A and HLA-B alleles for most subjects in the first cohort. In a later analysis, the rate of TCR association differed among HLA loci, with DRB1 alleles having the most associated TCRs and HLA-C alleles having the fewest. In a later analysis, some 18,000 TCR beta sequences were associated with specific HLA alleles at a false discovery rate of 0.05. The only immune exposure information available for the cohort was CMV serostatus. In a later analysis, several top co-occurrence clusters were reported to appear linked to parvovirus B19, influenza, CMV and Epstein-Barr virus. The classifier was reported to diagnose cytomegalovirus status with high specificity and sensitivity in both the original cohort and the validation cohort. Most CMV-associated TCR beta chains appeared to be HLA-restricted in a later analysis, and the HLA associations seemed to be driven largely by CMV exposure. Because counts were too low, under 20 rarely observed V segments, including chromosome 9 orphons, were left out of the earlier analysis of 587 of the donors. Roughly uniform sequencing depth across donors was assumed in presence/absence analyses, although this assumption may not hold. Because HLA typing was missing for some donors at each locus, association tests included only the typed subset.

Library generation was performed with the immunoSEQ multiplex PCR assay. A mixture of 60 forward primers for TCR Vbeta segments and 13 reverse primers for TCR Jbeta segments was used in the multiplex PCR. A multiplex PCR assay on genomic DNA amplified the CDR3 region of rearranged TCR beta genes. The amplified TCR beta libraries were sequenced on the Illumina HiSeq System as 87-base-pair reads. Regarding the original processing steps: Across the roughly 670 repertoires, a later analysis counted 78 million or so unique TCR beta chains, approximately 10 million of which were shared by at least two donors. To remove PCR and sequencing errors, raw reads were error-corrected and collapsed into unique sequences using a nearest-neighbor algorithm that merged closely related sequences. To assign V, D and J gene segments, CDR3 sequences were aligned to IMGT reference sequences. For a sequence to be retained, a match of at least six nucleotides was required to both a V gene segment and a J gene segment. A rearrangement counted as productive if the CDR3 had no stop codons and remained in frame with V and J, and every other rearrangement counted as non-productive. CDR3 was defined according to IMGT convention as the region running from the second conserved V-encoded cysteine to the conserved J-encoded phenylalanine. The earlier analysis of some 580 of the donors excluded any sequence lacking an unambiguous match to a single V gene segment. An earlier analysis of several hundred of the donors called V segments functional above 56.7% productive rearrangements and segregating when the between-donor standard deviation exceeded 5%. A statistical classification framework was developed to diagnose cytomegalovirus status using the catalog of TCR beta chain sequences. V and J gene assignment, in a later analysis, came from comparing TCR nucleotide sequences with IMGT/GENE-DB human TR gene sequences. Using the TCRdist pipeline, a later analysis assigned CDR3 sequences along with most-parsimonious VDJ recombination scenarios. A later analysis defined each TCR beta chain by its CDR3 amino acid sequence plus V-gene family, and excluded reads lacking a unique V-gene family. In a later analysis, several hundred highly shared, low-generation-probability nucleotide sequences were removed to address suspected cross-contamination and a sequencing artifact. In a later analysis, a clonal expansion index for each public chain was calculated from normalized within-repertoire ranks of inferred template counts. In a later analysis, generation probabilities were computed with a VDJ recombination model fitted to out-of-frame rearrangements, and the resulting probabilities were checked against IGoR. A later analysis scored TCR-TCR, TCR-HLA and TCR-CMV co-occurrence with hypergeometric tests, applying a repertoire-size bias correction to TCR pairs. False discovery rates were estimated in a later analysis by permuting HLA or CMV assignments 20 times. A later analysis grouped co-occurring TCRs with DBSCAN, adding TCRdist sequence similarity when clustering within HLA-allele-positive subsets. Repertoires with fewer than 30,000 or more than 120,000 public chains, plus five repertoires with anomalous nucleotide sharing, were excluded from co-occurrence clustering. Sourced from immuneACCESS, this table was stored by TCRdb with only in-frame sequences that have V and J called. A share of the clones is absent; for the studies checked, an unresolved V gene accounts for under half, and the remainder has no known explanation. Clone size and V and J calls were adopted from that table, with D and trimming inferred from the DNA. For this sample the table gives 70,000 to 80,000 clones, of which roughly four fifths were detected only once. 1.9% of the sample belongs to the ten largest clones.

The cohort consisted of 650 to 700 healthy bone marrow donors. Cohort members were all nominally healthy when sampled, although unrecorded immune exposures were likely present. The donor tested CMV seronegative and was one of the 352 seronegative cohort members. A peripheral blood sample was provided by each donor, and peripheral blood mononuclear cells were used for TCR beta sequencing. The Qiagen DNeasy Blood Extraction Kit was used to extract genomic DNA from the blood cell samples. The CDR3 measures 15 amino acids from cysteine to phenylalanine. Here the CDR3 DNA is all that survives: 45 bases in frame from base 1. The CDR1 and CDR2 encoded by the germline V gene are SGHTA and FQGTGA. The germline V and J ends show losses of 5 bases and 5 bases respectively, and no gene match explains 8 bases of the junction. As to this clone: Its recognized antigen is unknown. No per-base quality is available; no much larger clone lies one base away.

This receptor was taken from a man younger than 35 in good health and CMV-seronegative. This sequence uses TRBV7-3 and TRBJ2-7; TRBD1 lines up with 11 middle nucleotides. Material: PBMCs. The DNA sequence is TGTGCCAGCAGCCTATGGACAGGGGGCATCGACGAGCAGTACTTC. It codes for CASSLWTGGIDEQYF. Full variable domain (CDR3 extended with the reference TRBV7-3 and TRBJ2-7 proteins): GAGVSQTPSNKVTEKGKYVELRCDPISGHTALYWYRQSLGQGPEFLIYFQGTGAADDSGLPNDRFFAVRPEGSVSTLKIQRTERGDSAVYLCASSLWTGGIDEQYFGPGTRLTVT.